Listed below are T cell receptor beta chains from one sample, sequenced in a study of regulatory T cells in long-lasting Graves disease. TCRdb used MiXCR to reprocess the multiplex PCR reads, holding one entry per CDR3 protein. This sample has 300,000 to 400,000 distinct CDR3 sequences; about 20% occur once, and the top ten carry roughly 40%. The sample consisted of peripheral blood mononuclear cells (PBMCs), taken at new diagnosis, from a patient treated with antithyroid drugs. These receptors all come from a female donor with Graves disease. Both conserved end residues are part of each CDR3. D genes are given only for firm matches. Some rows mark clone size as missing; the rest say once, few, many or name a class of expanded clone.

v_gene	abundance	d_gene	j_gene	CDR3aa	CDR3nt
TRBV6-1	many	-	TRBJ2-5	CASSPWDHQETQYF	TGTGCCAGCAGCCCGTGGGACCATCAAGAGACCCAGTACTTC
TRBV6-1	few	TRBD1	TRBJ2-7	CASSADRGAYEQYF	TGTGCCAGCAGTGCGGACAGGGGAGCCTACGAGCAGTACTTC
TRBV27	many	-	TRBJ1-5	CASSLIVNQPQHF	TGTGCCAGTAGTTTGATAGTCAATCAGCCCCAGCATTTT
TRBV5-8	-	-	TRBJ2-5	CASSWVTESETQYF	TGTGCCAGCAGCTGGGTGACAGAGTCAGAGACCCAGTACTTC
TRBV13	-	TRBD1	TRBJ1-3	CASSSGDRARNTIYF	TGTGCCAGCAGCTCGGGCGACAGGGCAAGAAACACCATATATTTT
TRBV14	many	-	TRBJ2-1	CAPPGLYNEQFF	TGTGCCCCACCCGGGTTGTACAATGAGCAGTTCTTC
TRBV5-1	many	TRBD1	TRBJ1-4	CASSIRGGDEKLFF	TGCGCCAGCAGCATTAGAGGGGGCGATGAAAAACTGTTTTTT
TRBV6-2/TRBV6-3	few	-	TRBJ1-3	CASSYSKSNTIYF	TGTGCCAGCAGTTACTCGAAGAGCAACACCATATATTTT
TRBV6-5	many	TRBD1	TRBJ2-6	CASSYSGQAIRGANVLTF	TGTGCCAGCAGTTACTCGGGACAGGCTATCCGGGGGGCCAACGTCCTGACTTTC
TRBV5-4	-	-	TRBJ2-7	CASSLERDEYEQYF	TGTGCCAGCAGCTTGGAGAGGGACGAATACGAGCAGTACTTC
TRBV9	-	-	TRBJ2-2	CASSVGADPGELFF	TGTGCCAGCAGCGTAGGGGCGGATCCCGGGGAGCTGTTTTTT
TRBV7-9	many	TRBD1	TRBJ2-7	CASSLRRQGADEQYF	TGTGCCAGCAGTCTTAGGCGACAGGGGGCTGACGAGCAGTACTTC
TRBV18	-	-	TRBJ2-2	CASGLGTMNTGELFF	TGTGCCAGCGGACTTGGGACAATGAACACCGGGGAGCTGTTTTTT
TRBV2	-	TRBD1	TRBJ2-1	CASSGTGFGEQFF	TGTGCCAGCAGTGGGACAGGGTTCGGGGAGCAGTTCTTC
TRBV29-1	-	TRBD1	TRBJ1-2	CSVEASDRGLYGYTF	TGCAGCGTTGAGGCATCCGACAGGGGGCTTTATGGCTACACCTTC
TRBV29-1	few	-	TRBJ2-2	CSVERGTGELFF	TGCAGCGTTGAAAGGGGCACCGGGGAGCTGTTTTTT
TRBV28	-	TRBD2	TRBJ2-1	CASSSREGVWYEQFF	TGTGCCAGCAGCTCCCGGGAGGGAGTTTGGTATGAGCAGTTCTTC
TRBV7-9	few	-	TRBJ2-1	CASQLDEQFF	TGTGCCAGCCAACTAGATGAGCAGTTCTTC
TRBV19	-	-	TRBJ1-2	CASSRTGGYTF	TGTGCCAGTAGCCGAACGGGGGGCTACACCTTC
TRBV11-3	many	TRBD2	TRBJ2-1	CASSSGTSGDSPYNEQFF	TGTGCCAGCAGCTCGGGGACTAGCGGAGACTCACCCTACAATGAGCAGTTCTTC
TRBV6-1	many	TRBD2	TRBJ2-1	CASLPVLAGVVNEQFF	TGTGCCAGCTTACCCGTACTAGCGGGAGTCGTGAATGAGCAGTTCTTC
TRBV30	many	-	TRBJ2-7	CAWSPLGGRHYEQYF	TGTGCCTGGAGTCCCCTTGGGGGGAGGCACTACGAGCAGTACTTC
TRBV19	many	-	TRBJ2-7	CASTPSGPWDEQYF	TGTGCCAGTACCCCTTCCGGGCCCTGGGACGAGCAGTACTTC
TRBV12-3/TRBV12-4	-	TRBD2	TRBJ2-1	CASSLTSGIALYNEQFF	TGTGCCAGCAGTTTAACTAGCGGGATTGCCCTCTACAATGAGCAGTTCTTC
TRBV29-1	many	-	TRBJ1-2	CSAYTGTATGGYTF	TGCAGCGCCTATACCGGGACGGCTACCGGTGGCTACACCTTC
TRBV7-2	few	TRBD2	TRBJ2-3	CASSTGTSGNTQYF	TGTGCCAGCAGCACCGGGACTAGCGGGAATACGCAGTATTTT
TRBV12-3/TRBV12-4	-	TRBD1	TRBJ1-6	CASSLPGGFSPLHF	TGTGCCAGCAGTTTACCAGGGGGTTTCTCACCCCTCCACTTT
TRBV19	many	-	TRBJ1-1	CASSVAGNTEAFF	TGTGCCAGTTCCGTGGCTGGGAACACTGAAGCTTTCTTT
TRBV5-1	-	TRBD1	TRBJ2-7	CASSLDSWDRALF	TGCGCCAGCAGCTTGGATAGCTGGGACAGGGCCCTGTTC
TRBV11-3	many	-	TRBJ2-5	CASSLDGGLNNRQETQYF	TGTGCCAGCAGCTTAGATGGTGGACTCAACAACCGACAAGAGACCCAGTACTTC
TRBV28	many	TRBD2	TRBJ2-3	CASSSLSGGRAADTQYF	TGTGCCAGCAGTTCCCTCTCCGGCGGGAGGGCCGCAGATACGCAGTATTTT
TRBV7-8	many	-	TRBJ1-5	CASSDTGREPQHF	TGTGCCAGCAGCGATACAGGGAGGGAGCCCCAGCATTTT
TRBV6-5	few	TRBD1	TRBJ1-6	CASSYSDRGNSPLRF	TGTGCCAGCAGTTACTCAGACAGGGGTAATTCACCCCTCCGCTTT
TRBV28	many	TRBD1	TRBJ1-2	CASSLEEGAMIYYGYTF	TGTGCCAGCAGTTTAGAGGAGGGGGCGATGATTTACTATGGCTACACCTTC
TRBV19	few	TRBD1	TRBJ2-6	CASSQDREWGGANVLTF	TGTGCCAGTAGTCAGGACAGGGAATGGGGTGGGGCCAACGTCCTGACTTTC
TRBV11-2	many	TRBD2	TRBJ2-3	CASSLDVAGGGQDTQYF	TGTGCCAGCAGCTTAGATGTAGCGGGAGGGGGTCAAGATACGCAGTATTTT
TRBV5-1	-	-	TRBJ2-3	CASSLVGTYTDTQYF	TGCGCCAGCAGCTTGGTCGGGACATACACAGATACGCAGTATTTT